The present T cell receptor (beta chain) was sequenced within a study of T cells in Graves' hyperthyroidism and ophthalmopathy. Patients were excluded for uncontrolled infection, other autoimmune disease, pregnancy or lactation. Diagnostic assessment was based on clinical symptoms, serum thyroxine and TRAb, thyroid ultrasound and orbital computed tomography. PBMCs were derived from under 13 ml fresh peripheral blood. Findings and limits, study-wide: Among clonotypes expanded in thyroid above 0.001, most were also found in blood.

CDR1 is SGHRS and CDR2 is YFSETQ in the germline V gene. The CDR3 has 15 amino acids. V was trimmed by 1 base and J by 5 bases, leaving 15 bases between them. The CDR3 regions of TCR beta were amplified from RNA transcripts. First-round RT-PCR of the TCR CDR3 relied on the HTBI primer set. MiXCR, run by TCRdb on the multiplex PCR reads, gives a single entry per CDR3 protein. The sample has approximately 330,000 distinct CDR3 sequences, roughly 13% seen once. This clonotype was observed many times. What it binds is unknown. V is TRBV5-1 and J is TRBJ1-1; D may be TRBD1 (5 bases). The sequence came from a woman aged 35 to 49 with Graves' ophthalmopathy. Specimen: blood. In DNA, the CDR3 is TGCGCCAGCAGCTTGCATGGGCAGGGTGTTACTGAAGCTTTCTTT. It yields the protein CASSLHGQGVTEAFF.